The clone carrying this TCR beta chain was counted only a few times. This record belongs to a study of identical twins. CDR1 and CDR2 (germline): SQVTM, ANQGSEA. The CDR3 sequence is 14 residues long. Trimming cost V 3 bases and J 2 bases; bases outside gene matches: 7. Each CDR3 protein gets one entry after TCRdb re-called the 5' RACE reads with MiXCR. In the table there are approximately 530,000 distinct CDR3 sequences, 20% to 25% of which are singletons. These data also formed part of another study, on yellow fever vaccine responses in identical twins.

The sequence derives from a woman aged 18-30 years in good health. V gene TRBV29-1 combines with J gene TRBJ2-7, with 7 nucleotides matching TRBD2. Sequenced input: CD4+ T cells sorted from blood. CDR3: CSVEGERGPYEQYF. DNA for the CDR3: TGCAGCGTTGAGGGCGAGCGGGGACCCTACGAGCAGTACTTC.